This TCR beta chain was sequenced for a study of response to subunit inactivated influenza vaccine. Regarding the study as a whole: Only a handful of new T cells, the authors suggested, are recruited with each seasonal influenza vaccination.

This clonotype was found many times. What it binds is unknown. V was pared by 3 bases and J by 1 base, with 6 bases between. The germline V gene encodes CDR1 MNHNS and CDR2 SASEGT. The CDR3 covers 13 residues. TCRdb re-called the RT-PCR reads through MiXCR, storing one row per CDR3 protein. The table includes under 800,000 distinct CDR3 sequences, over 11% detected once. The origin of this receptor is a man aged 50 to 60 who received an inactivated influenza vaccine. The J gene is TRBJ1-1, the V gene TRBV6-1; the D is unclear. The sample was PBMCs from blood, taken less than 15 days before vaccination. CDR3 loop: CASSDLKNTEAFF. The CDR3 DNA sequence: TGTGCCAGCAGTGACCTAAAGAACACTGAAGCTTTCTTT.